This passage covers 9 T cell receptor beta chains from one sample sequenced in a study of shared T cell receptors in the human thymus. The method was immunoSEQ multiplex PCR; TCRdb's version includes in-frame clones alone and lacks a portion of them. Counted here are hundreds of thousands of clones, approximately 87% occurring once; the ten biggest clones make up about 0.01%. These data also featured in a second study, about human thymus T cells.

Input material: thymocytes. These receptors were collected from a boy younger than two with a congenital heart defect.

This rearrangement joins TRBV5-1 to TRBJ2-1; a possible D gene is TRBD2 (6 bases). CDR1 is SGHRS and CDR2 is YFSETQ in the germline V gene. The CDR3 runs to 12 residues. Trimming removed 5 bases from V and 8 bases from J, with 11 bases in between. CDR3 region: CASSPGRDEQFF. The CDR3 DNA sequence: TGCGCCAGCAGTCCCGGGAGAGATGAGCAGTTCTTC.

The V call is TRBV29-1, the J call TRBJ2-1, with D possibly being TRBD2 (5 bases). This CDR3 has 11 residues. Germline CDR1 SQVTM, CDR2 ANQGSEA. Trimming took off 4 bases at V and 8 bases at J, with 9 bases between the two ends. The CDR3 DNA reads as TGCAGCGTTGGGCTAGCCGATGAGCAGTTCTTC. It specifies CSVGLADEQFF.

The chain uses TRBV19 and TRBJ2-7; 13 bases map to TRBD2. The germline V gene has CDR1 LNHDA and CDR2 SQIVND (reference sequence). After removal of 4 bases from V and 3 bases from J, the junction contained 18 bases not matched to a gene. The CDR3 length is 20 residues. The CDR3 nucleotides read TGTGCCAGTAGTAGGGGGACAGAGACCCTGACTAGCGGGAGGAACTACGAGCAGTACTTC. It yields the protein CASSRGTETLTSGRNYEQYF.

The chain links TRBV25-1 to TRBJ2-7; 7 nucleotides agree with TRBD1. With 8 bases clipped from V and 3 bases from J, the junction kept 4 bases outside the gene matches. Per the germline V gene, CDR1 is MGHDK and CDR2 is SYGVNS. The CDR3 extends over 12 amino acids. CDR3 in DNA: TGTGCCAGCGGCCGACAGGGCTACGAGCAGTACTTC. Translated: CASGRQGYEQYF.

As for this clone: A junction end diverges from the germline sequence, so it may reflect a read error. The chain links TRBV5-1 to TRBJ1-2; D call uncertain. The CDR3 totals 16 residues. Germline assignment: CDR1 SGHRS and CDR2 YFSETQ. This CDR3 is CASRLGDGERIYGYTF. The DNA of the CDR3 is TGCGCCAGCAGATTGGGCGACGGTGAGCGGATCTATGGCTACACCTTC.

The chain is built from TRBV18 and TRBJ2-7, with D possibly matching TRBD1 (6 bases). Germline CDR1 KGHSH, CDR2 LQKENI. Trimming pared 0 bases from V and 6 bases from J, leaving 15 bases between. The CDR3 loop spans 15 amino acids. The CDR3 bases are TGTGCCAGCTCACCACCTGGGGGAACAGGGTTCGAGCAGTACTTC. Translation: CASSPPGGTGFEQYF.

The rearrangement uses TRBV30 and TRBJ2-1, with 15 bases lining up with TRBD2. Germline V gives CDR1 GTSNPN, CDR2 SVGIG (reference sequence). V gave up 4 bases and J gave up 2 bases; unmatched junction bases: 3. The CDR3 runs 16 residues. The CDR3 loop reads CAWTRTSGRAYNEQFF. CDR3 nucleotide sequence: TGTGCCTGGACCCGGACTAGCGGGAGGGCCTACAATGAGCAGTTCTTC.

The CDR3 loop is CASSLRGLGGEQFF. The CDR3 nucleotides read TGTGCCAGCAGCCTCCGGGGACTCGGAGGTGAGCAGTTCTTC. The genes are TRBV5-6 and TRBJ2-1; weak D call: TRBD2 (6 bases). Trimming removed 4 bases from V and 9 bases from J, with 17 bases in between. The CDR3 has 14 amino acids. CDR1 is SGHDT, CDR2 YYEEEE, per germline.

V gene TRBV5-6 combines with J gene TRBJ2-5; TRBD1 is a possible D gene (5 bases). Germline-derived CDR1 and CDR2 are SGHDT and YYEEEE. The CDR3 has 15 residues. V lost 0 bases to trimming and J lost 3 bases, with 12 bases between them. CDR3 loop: CASSLVQGSKETQYF. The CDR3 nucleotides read TGTGCCAGCAGCTTGGTCCAGGGCTCAAAAGAGACCCAGTACTTC.